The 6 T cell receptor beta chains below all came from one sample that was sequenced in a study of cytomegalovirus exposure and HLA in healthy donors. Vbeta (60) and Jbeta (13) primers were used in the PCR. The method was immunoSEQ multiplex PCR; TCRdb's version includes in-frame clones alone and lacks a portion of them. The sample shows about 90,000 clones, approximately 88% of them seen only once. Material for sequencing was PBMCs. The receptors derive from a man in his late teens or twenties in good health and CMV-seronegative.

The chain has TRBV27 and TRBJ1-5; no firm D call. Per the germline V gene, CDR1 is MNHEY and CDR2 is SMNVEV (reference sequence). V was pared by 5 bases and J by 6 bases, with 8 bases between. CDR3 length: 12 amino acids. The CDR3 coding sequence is TGTGCCAGCAGTCCCTCAGGTCAGCCCCAGCATTTT. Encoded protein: CASSPSGQPQHF.

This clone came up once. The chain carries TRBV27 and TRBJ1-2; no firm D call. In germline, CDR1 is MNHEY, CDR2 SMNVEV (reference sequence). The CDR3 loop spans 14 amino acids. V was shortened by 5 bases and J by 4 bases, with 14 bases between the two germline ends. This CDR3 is CASSTESQSYGYTF. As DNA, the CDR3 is TGTGCCAGCAGTACCGAATCCCAGTCCTATGGCTACACCTTC.

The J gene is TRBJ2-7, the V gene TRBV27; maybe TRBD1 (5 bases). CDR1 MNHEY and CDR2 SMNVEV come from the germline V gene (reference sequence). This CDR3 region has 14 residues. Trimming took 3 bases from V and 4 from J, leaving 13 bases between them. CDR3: CASSLGRAEYEQYF. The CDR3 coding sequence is TGTGCCAGCAGTTTGGGCAGGGCAGAGTACGAGCAGTACTTC.

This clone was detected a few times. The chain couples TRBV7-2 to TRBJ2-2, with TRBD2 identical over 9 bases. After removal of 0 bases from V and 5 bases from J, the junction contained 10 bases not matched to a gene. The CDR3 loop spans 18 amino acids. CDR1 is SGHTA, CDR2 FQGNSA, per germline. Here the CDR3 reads CASSLAPAGGPWTGELFF. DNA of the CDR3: TGTGCCAGCAGCTTAGCCCCAGCGGGAGGCCCATGGACCGGGGAGCTGTTTTTT.

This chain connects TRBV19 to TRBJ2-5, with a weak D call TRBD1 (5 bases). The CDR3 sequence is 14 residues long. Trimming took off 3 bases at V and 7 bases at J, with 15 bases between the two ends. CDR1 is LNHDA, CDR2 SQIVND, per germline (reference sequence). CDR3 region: CASSIGAPTGTQYF. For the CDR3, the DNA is TGTGCCAGTAGTATCGGAGCCCCCACAGGGACCCAGTACTTC. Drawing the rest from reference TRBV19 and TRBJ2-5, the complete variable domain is DGGITQSPKYLFRKEGQNVTLSCEQNLNHDAMYWYRQDPGQGLRLIYYSQIVNDFQKGDIAEGYSVSREKKESFPLTVTSAQKNPTAFYLCASSIGAPTGTQYFGPGTRLLVL.

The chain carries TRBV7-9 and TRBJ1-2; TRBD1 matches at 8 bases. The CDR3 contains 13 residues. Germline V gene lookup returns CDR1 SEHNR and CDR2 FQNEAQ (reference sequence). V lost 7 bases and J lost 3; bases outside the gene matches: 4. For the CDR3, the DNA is TGTGCCAGCACCAGACAGGGGCACTATGGCTACACCTTC. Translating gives CASTRQGHYGYTF.